Following are 17 T cell receptor beta chains from one sample sequenced in a study of shared clonotypes between healthy human individuals. TCRdb's table, derived via immunoSEQ multiplex PCR, lists solely in-frame clones and lacks some. Of 2 million to 2.5 million clones listed, approximately 94% were seen once; the top ten hold about 0.13%. The source material was naive CD4+ T cells sorted from blood. Subset here: CD45RA+ positively selected. Every receptor here comes from a man younger than 35 in good health.

The J gene is TRBJ2-5, the V gene TRBV5-6; 10 bases are shared with TRBD2. Per germline, CDR1 SGHDT and CDR2 YYEEEE. Germline trimming cut 0 bases from V and 2 bases from J; bases unmatched to any gene: 7. The CDR3 has 17 amino acids. The CDR3 here is CASSLGTGTSAQETQYF. The CDR3 DNA reads as TGTGCCAGCAGCTTGGGGACCGGGACTAGCGCGCAAGAGACCCAGTACTTC.

The genes are TRBV30 and TRBJ2-3, with TRBD1 as a possible D gene (6 bases). Trimming removed 5 bases from V and 1 base from J, with 16 bases in between. This CDR3 spans 15 amino acids. CDR1 is GTSNPN, CDR2 SVGIG, per germline (reference sequence). CDR3 coding DNA: TGTGCCTGGGGCGCGGACAGTCCTGGCACAGATACGCAGTATTTT. Translated, it gives CAWGADSPGTDTQYF.

Notes on this clone: A junction end diverges from the germline sequence, so it may reflect a read error. V and J are TRBV7-7 and TRBJ2-5, with unresolved D. Germline CDR1 is SSHAT and CDR2 is FNYEAQ (reference sequence). This CDR3 has 13 amino acids. Here the CDR3 reads CASSFGSKETQYF. The CDR3 nucleotides are TGTGCTAGCAGCTTTGGGTCGAAAGAGACCCAGTACTTC.

The chain uses TRBV4-3 and TRBJ2-7; 12 nucleotides line up with TRBD2. Germline V gene data show CDR1 as LGHNA and CDR2 as YSLEER. The CDR3 totals 20 residues. V shed 0 bases and J 2 bases; nucleotides not matched to a gene: 14. CDR3 sequence reads: CASSQDRSGLAGGPPYEQYF. In nucleotides, the CDR3 is TGCGCCAGCAGCCAAGATCGTTCGGGCCTAGCGGGAGGGCCTCCCTACGAGCAGTACTTC.

This clone was detected once. The CDR3 protein is CAGKGGENSPLHF. The DNA for the CDR3 is TGTGCCGGCAAGGGAGGGGAGAATTCACCCCTCCACTTT. The V and J genes are TRBV2 and TRBJ1-6; D perhaps matches TRBD1 (5 bases). Germline-derived CDR1 and CDR2 are SNHLY and FYNNEI. The CDR3 has 13 residues. The ends were cut back, 11 bases at V and 7 bases at J, with 15 bases in the middle.

The chain couples TRBV6-5 to TRBJ2-1, with D possibly being TRBD2 (5 bases). Trimming removed 0 bases at V and 7 bases at J, with 16 bases between. This CDR3 comprises 16 residues. Germline assignment: CDR1 MNHEY and CDR2 SVGAGI. The CDR3 region is CASSYSGRVVGNEQFF. The CDR3 region has the DNA TGTGCCAGCAGTTACTCAGGGCGGGTGGTGGGGAATGAGCAGTTCTTC.

V is TRBV9 and J is TRBJ2-7, with D tentatively TRBD1 or TRBD2 (5 bases each). Germline loops: CDR1 SGDLS, CDR2 YYNGEE. The CDR3 runs 17 residues. Trimming took off 2 bases at V and 2 bases at J, with 20 bases between the two ends. CDR3 nucleotides: TGTGCCAGCAGCGTTGGGGCACCTAGCATCCCCACCTACGAGCAGTACTTC. Its translation is CASSVGAPSIPTYEQYF. Looking up the rest from reference TRBV9 and TRBJ2-7 gives the full variable domain: DSGVTQTPKHLITATGQRVTLRCSPRSGDLSVYWYQQSLDQGLQFLIQYYNGEERAKGNILERFSAQQFPDLHSELNLSSLELGDSALYFCASSVGAPSIPTYEQYFGPGTRLTVT.

For the CDR3, the DNA is TGCGCCAGCAGCTTGGAGTCAGGAAACGTTCCCAATGAGCAGTTCTTC. It codes for CASSLESGNVPNEQFF. This sequence joins TRBV5-1 and TRBJ2-1, with unresolved D. This CDR3 contains 16 residues. V was clipped by 0 bases and J by 6 bases, with 16 bases between them. Germline V CDR1 and CDR2: SGHRS, YFSETQ.

This clone was recorded only once. The chain links TRBV2 to TRBJ2-2; the D gene is possibly TRBD2 (6 bases). Trimming left V 8 bases short and J 4 bases short, with 17 bases between. The CDR3 is 15 amino acids. Germline CDR1 reads SNHLY; CDR2 reads FYNNEI. The CDR3 sequence is CASSPTSSFTGELFF. CDR3 in DNA: TGTGCCAGCTCCCCAACTAGCTCATTCACCGGGGAGCTGTTTTTT.

The CDR3 nucleotides are TGTGCCAGTAGTATAAGGGGTTCACCCCTCCACTTT. It codes for CASSIRGSPLHF. The chain couples TRBV19 to TRBJ1-6, with D possibly TRBD1 on 5 matching bases. CDR1 LNHDA and CDR2 SQIVND come from the germline V gene (reference sequence). The CDR3 spans 12 residues. V lost 2 bases, J lost 9 bases, and 5 bases lay in between.

The chain employs TRBV18 and TRBJ1-2; D is unclear. CDR3 length: 16 residues. Germline V gene sequence: CDR1 KGHSH, CDR2 LQKENI. The ends were cut back, 1 base at V and 0 bases at J, with 12 bases in the middle. In DNA, the CDR3 is TGTGCCAGCTCACCACTCTCCCCAGAAACTAACTATGGCTACACCTTC. Residues: CASSPLSPETNYGYTF.

V and J are TRBV30 and TRBJ2-2, with TRBD2 matching 7 bases. Germline V gives CDR1 GTSNPN, CDR2 SVGIG (reference sequence). The CDR3 covers 11 residues. V was clipped by 1 base and J by 12 bases; unmatched bases: 2. CDR3 region: CAWSEGGKLFF. In DNA form, the CDR3 reads TGTGCCTGGAGTGAGGGAGGGAAGCTGTTTTTT.

CDR3 loop: CASTSQGAGNTIYF. The CDR3 DNA reads as TGTGCCAGCACCTCACAGGGGGCTGGAAACACCATATATTTT. This chain connects TRBV6-5 to TRBJ1-3; 8 bases align to TRBD1. This CDR3 contains 14 residues. Unmatched junction bases numbered 4, after V lost 7 bases and J lost 2 bases. Germline V gives CDR1 MNHEY, CDR2 SVGAGI.

About this clone: Other DNA variants within this sample encode the same CDR3. The chain couples TRBV19 to TRBJ2-2; 8 positions agree with TRBD1. In germline, CDR1 is LNHDA, CDR2 SQIVND (reference sequence). Trimming at V came to 6 bases and at J to 1 base, leaving 1 base not matched to a gene. The CDR3 sequence is 14 residues long. This CDR3 reads CASRGQGNTGELFF. In nucleotides, the CDR3 is TGTGCCAGTAGAGGACAGGGGAACACCGGGGAGCTGTTTTTT.

V is TRBV29-1 and J is TRBJ2-5; tentative D call: TRBD2 (6 bases). Germline CDR1 SQVTM, CDR2 ANQGSEA. Trimming removed 0 bases from V and 2 bases from J, with 7 bases in between. CDR3 length equals 13 residues. The CDR3 protein is CSVEERGQETQYF. The CDR3 DNA follows: TGCAGCGTTGAAGAACGGGGGCAAGAGACCCAGTACTTC.

This clone was seen only a few times. The V gene is TRBV4-1, the J gene TRBJ2-2; 8 bases are a match to TRBD1. Germline lookup yields CDR1 MGHRA and CDR2 YSYEKL. The CDR3 runs 17 residues. Germline trimming cut 3 bases from V and 4 bases from J; bases unmatched to any gene: 10. The CDR3 spells CASSQWDRTGGTGELFF. In DNA form, the CDR3 reads TGCGCCAGCAGCCAGTGGGACAGGACTGGGGGCACCGGGGAGCTGTTTTTT.

As to this clone: Other nucleotide sequences from this sample produce the same CDR3. The rearrangement joins TRBV6-5 to TRBJ2-7, with D possibly TRBD1 on 6 matching bases. Germline assignment: CDR1 MNHEY and CDR2 SVGAGI. V gave up 0 bases and J gave up 4 bases, with 10 bases separating them. The CDR3 totals 14 residues. CDR3 sequence reads: CASSYSAGVYEQYF. The CDR3 DNA reads TGTGCCAGCAGTTACTCGGCAGGGGTTTACGAGCAGTACTTC.